This T cell receptor (beta chain) was recorded in a study of regulatory T cells in long-lasting Graves disease. About this clonotype: One base away lies a much larger clone, so this may be a sequencing read error.

The time point here: newly diagnosed GD, antithyroid drugs for less than 3 months. The TCR library used RNA extracted from PBMCs. Arm-PCR of CDR3 regions and iRepertoire HTBI primers were the basis on which TCR beta libraries were built. MiXCR was run by TCRdb on the multiplex PCR reads, yielding one entry per CDR3 protein. The sample carries about 560,000 distinct CDR3 sequences, 15% to 20% recorded once. The same sample was also used in a study of T cells in Graves' hyperthyroidism and ophthalmopathy. From that report: The authors' 13 V-J model separated ophthalmopathy from stable hyperthyroidism.

The receptor's source is a man between 18 and 35 years old with Graves disease. The input for sequencing was peripheral blood mononuclear cells (PBMCs), taken at new diagnosis, from a patient treated with antithyroid drugs.

CDR3 coding DNA: TGTGCCAGCAATGATTCCAGGGGCTCCGGTCAGCCCCAGCATTTT. This codes for CASNDSRGSGQPQHF. This chain links TRBV6-1 with TRBJ1-5; perhaps TRBD1 as D (6 bases). The V end was cut by 7 bases, the J end by 6 bases, with 19 bases between. Germline values: CDR1 MNHNS, CDR2 SASEGT. CDR3 length equals 15 residues.